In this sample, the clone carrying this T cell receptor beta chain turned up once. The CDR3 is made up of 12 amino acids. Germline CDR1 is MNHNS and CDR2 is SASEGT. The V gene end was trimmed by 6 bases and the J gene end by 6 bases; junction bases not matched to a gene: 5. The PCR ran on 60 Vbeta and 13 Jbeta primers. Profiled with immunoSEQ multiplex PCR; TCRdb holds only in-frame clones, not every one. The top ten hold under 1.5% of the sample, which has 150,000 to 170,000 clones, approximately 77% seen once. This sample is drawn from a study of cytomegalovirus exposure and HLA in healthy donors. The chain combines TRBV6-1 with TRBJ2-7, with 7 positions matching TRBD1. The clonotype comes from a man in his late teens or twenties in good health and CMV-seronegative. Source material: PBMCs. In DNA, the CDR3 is TGTGCCAGCAGAACAGGGGCGCCCGAGCAGTACTTC. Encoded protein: CASRTGAPEQYF.